The rows below give T cell receptor beta chains drawn from one sample of a study of shared clonotypes between healthy human individuals. Generated by immunoSEQ multiplex PCR, the TCRdb table keeps only in-frame clones and is missing some. The sample holds around 750,000 clones, approximately 74% seen once. The sequencing input was memory CD4+ T cells sorted from blood. Receptors originate from a woman in her 30s in good health. The CDR3 runs from the conserved cysteine through the conserved F or W. The D gene is left open where the match is weak. Some rows mark clone size as missing; the rest say once, few, many or name a class of expanded clone.

size	J	D	length	V	CDR3	DNA
.	TRBJ1-2	.	13	TRBV6-5	CASSIDETYGYTF	TGTGCCAGCAGCATTGACGAGACCTATGGCTACACCTTC
.	TRBJ1-2	TRBD1	14	TRBV29-1	CSVRTGEGVYGYTF	TGCAGCGTCCGGACAGGGGAGGGTGTCTATGGCTACACCTTC
.	TRBJ1-4	TRBD1	14	TRBV5-4	CASSLNRGSEKLFF	TGTGCCAGCAGCTTGAACAGGGGGAGTGAAAAACTGTTTTTT
.	TRBJ2-1	.	15	TRBV29-1	CSVALLAQSQDEQFF	TGCAGCGTTGCTCTTCTAGCCCAAAGTCAGGATGAGCAGTTCTTC
.	TRBJ1-4	.	12	TRBV28	CASRSSDEKLFF	TGTGCCAGCAGATCATCGGATGAAAAACTGTTTTTT
.	TRBJ2-4	.	16	TRBV19	CASSRGGFRSKNIQYF	TGTGCCAGTAGTAGAGGTGGGTTCCGGTCCAAAAACATTCAGTACTTC
.	TRBJ1-5	TRBD1	16	TRBV18	CASSPQGAVSNQPQHF	TGTGCCAGCTCACCACAGGGGGCGGTTAGCAATCAGCCCCAGCATTTT
.	TRBJ1-1	.	14	TRBV21-1	CASSSKIENTEAFF	TGTGCCAGCAGCTCCAAGATTGAGAACACTGAAGCTTTCTTT
.	TRBJ1-1	.	14	TRBV18	CASSLDVSVTEAFF	TGTGCCAGCTCACTCGACGTTTCGGTCACTGAAGCTTTCTTT
few	TRBJ2-2	TRBD1	16	TRBV27	CASSLLGTGNTGELFF	TGTGCCAGCAGTTTATTAGGGACAGGGAACACCGGGGAGCTGTTTTTT
.	TRBJ1-4	.	15	TRBV18	CASSPASGANEKLFF	TGTGCCAGCTCACCAGCTTCAGGGGCTAATGAAAAACTGTTTTTT
.	TRBJ2-4	.	15	TRBV7-9	CASSFELAIENIQYF	TGTGCCAGCAGCTTCGAACTGGCCATTGAGAACATTCAGTACTTC
.	TRBJ2-2	.	15	TRBV6-5	CASTPRGENTGELFF	TGTGCCAGCACCCCCCGCGGAGAAAACACCGGGGAGCTGTTTTTT
.	TRBJ2-7	.	13	TRBV18	CASSPGNAYEQYF	TGTGCCAGCTCCCCAGGTAACGCCTACGAGCAGTACTTC
few	TRBJ2-7	TRBD2	14	TRBV7-3	CASRRQRDSYEQYF	TGTGCCAGCAGACGACAGCGGGACTCCTACGAGCAGTACTTC
few	TRBJ1-2	.	11	TRBV20-1	CSVVANYGYTF	TGCAGTGTAGTGGCTAACTATGGCTACACCTTC
.	TRBJ2-3	.	15	TRBV25-1	CASTTAVSSTDTQYF	TGTGCCAGCACGACAGCCGTCAGTAGCACAGATACGCAGTATTTT
.	TRBJ2-1	TRBD2	15	TRBV28	CAGRYSGSRAHEQFF	TGTGCCGGGCGTTATAGCGGGAGTAGGGCACATGAGCAGTTCTTC
.	TRBJ2-3	.	18	TRBV7-7	CASSSGSGTRGVTDTQYF	TGTGCCAGCAGCTCGGGGTCCGGGACTCGGGGCGTCACAGATACGCAGTATTTT
.	TRBJ1-1	.	14	TRBV6-1	CASSEAWQFTEAFF	TGTGCCAGCAGTGAAGCTTGGCAATTCACTGAAGCTTTCTTT